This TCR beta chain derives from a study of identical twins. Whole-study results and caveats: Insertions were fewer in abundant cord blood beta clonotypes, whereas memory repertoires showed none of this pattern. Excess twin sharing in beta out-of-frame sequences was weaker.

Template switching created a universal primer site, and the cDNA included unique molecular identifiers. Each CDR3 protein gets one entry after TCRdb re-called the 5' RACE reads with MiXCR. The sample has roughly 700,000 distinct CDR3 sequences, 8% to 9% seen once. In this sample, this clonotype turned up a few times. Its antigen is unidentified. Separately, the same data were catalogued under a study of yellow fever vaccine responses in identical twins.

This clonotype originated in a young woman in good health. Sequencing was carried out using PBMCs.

The CDR3 DNA follows: TGTGCCAGCAGCTTAGGGGGGAGGGCCCAGTACTTC. Its protein product is CASSLGGRAQYF. The chain links TRBV11-2 to TRBJ2-5; 7 bases line up with TRBD2. CDR1 is SGHAT, CDR2 FQNNGV, per germline. With V trimmed by 1 base and J by 9 bases, 2 bases remained unmatched. The CDR3 is 12 amino acids.